This TCR beta chain derives from a study of T cell repertoires in cytomegalovirus infection. The wider study: Newly reported HLA-C-restricted and thoroughly characterized HLA-B-restricted CMV epitopes were employed. Through public TCR beta signatures, both CMV infection and matching HLA type were indicated.

TCRdb re-analysed the reads in MiXCR, keeping a single row per CDR3 protein. Here the sample spans about 310,000 distinct CDR3 sequences, 20% to 25% being singletons. This clonotype has a handful of counts. Its antigen is unidentified. V was trimmed by 5 bases and J by 9 bases, leaving 14 bases between them. The CDR3 is made up of 13 amino acids. In germline, CDR1 is MNHEY, CDR2 SVGEGT. The material was cultured PBMCs, obtained from culture after CMV antigen stimulation. The chain couples TRBV6-2 or TRBV6-3 to TRBJ2-4, with no clear D. The receptor's source is a human donor in good health (CMV status not recorded). Some clones in this sample may be carry-over from other donors' samples. CDR3 in amino acids: CASSNNNKGIQYF. CDR3 bases: TGTGCCAGCAGTAACAATAACAAGGGCATTCAGTACTTC.